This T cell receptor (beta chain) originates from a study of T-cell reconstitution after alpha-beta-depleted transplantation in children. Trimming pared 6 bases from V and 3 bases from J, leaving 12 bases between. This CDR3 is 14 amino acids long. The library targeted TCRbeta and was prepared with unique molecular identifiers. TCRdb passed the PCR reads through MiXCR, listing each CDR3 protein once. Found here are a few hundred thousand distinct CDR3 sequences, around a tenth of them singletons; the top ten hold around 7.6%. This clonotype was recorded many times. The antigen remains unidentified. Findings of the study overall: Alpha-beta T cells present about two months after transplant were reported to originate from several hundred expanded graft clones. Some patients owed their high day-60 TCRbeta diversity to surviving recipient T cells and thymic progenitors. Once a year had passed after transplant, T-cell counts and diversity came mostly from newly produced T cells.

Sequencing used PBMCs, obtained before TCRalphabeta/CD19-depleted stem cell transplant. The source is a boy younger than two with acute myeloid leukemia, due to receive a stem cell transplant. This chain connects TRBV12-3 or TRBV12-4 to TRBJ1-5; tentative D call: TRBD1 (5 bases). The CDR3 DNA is TGTGCCAGCAGACAAGACAGTTACAATCAGCCCCAGCATTTT. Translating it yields CASRQDSYNQPQHF.